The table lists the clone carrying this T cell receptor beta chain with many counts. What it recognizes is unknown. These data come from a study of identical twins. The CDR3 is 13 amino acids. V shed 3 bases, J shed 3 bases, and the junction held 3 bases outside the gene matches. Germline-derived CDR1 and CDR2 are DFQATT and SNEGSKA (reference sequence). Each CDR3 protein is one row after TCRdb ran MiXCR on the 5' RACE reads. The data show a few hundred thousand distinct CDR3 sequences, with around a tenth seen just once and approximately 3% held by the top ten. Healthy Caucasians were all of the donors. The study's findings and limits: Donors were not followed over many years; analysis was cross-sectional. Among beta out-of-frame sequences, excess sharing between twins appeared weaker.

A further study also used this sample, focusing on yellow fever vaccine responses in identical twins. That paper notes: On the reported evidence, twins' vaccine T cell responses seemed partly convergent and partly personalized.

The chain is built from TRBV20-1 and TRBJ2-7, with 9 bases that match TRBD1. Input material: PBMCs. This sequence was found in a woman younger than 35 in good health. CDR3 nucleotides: TGCAGTGCTAGGGGGACAGGGTACTACGAGCAGTACTTC. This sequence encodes CSARGTGYYEQYF.